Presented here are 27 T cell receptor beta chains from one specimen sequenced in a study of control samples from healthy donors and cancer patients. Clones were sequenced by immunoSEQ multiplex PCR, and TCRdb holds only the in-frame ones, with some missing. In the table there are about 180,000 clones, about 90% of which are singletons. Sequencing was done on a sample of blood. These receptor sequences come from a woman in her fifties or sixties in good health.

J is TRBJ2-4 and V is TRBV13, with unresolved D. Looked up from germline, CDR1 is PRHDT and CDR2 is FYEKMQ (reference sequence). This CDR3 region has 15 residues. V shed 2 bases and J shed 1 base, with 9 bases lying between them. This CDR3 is CASSLWVGAKNIQYF. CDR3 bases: TGTGCCAGCAGCTTATGGGTGGGCGCCAAAAACATTCAGTACTTC.

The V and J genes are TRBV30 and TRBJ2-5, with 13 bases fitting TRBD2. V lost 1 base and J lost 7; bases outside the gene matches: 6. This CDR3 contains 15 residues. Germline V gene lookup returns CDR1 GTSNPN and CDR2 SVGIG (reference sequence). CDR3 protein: CAWSGLAGGFGTQYF. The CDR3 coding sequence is TGTGCCTGGAGTGGACTAGCGGGGGGATTCGGGACCCAGTACTTC.

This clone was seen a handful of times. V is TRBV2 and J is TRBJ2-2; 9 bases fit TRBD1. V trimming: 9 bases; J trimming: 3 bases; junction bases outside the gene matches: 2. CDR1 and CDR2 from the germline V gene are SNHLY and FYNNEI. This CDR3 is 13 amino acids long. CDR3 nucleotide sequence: TGTGCCAGAGGACAGGGGTACACCGGGGAGCTGTTTTTT. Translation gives CARGQGYTGELFF. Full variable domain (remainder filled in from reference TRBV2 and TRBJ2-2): EPEVTQTPSHQVTQMGQEVILRCVPISNHLYFYWYRQILGQKVEFLVSFYNNEISEKSEIFDDQFSVERPDGSNFTLKIRSTKLEDSAMYFCARGQGYTGELFFGEGSRLTVL.

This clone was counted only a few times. The CDR3 loop is CAISESADNSPLHF. The CDR3 bases are TGTGCCATCAGTGAGTCGGCTGATAATTCACCCCTCCACTTT. V usage is TRBV10-3 and J usage is TRBJ1-6; no firm D call. Per germline, CDR1 ENHRY and CDR2 SYGVKD. This CDR3 is built from 14 residues. Trimming pared 0 bases from V and 5 bases from J, leaving 5 bases between.

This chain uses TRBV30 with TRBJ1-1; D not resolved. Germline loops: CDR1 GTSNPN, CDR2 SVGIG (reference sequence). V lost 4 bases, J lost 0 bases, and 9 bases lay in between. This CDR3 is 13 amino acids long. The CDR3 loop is CAWKPGVNTEAFF. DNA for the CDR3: TGTGCCTGGAAACCGGGTGTGAACACTGAAGCTTTCTTT.

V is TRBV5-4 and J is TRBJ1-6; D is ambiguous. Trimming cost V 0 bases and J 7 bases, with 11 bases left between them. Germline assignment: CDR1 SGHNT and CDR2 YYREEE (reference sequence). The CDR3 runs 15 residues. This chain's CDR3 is CASSLAGGINSPLHF. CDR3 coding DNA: TGTGCCAGCAGCTTGGCCGGCGGGATCAATTCACCCCTCCACTTT.

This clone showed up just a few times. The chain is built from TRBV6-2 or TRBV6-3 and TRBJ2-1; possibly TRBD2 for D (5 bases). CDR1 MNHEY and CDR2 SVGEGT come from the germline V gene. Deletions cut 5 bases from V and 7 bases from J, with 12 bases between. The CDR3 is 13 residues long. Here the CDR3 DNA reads TGTGCCAGCAGTGCGGACTGGCTTAATGAGCAGTTCTTC. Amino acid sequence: CASSADWLNEQFF.

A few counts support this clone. CDR3 loop: CASSYEPGSHQPQHF. CDR3 nucleotide sequence: TGTGCCAGCAGTTATGAGCCTGGATCACATCAGCCCCAGCATTTT. This chain uses TRBV5-8 with TRBJ1-5; D is unclear. Germline CDR1 reads SGHTS; CDR2 reads YDEGEE. The CDR3 runs to 15 residues. Trimming left V 5 bases short and J 5 bases short, with 17 bases between.

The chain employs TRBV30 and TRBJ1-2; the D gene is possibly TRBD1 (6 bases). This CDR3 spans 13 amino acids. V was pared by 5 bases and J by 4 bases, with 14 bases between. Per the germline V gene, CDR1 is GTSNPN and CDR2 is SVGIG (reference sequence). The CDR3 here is CAWSGQRLYGYTF. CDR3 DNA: TGTGCCTGGTCAGGACAGAGACTCTATGGCTACACCTTC.

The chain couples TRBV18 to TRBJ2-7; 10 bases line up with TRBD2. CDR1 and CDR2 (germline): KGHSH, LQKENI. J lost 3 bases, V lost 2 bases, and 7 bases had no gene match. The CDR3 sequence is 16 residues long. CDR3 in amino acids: CASSPFASGSYYEQYF. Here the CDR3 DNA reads TGTGCCAGCTCACCATTCGCTAGCGGGAGTTACTACGAGCAGTACTTC.

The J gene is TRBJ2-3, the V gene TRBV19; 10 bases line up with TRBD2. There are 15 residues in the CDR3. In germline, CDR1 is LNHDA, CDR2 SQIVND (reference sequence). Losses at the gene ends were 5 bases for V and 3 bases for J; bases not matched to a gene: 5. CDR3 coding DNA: TGTGCCAGTAGTCCAAGGACTAGCGGAACAGATACGCAGTATTTT. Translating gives CASSPRTSGTDTQYF. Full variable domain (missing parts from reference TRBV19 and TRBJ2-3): DGGITQSPKYLFRKEGQNVTLSCEQNLNHDAMYWYRQDPGQGLRLIYYSQIVNDFQKGDIAEGYSVSREKKESFPLTVTSAQKNPTAFYLCASSPRTSGTDTQYFGPGTRLTVL.

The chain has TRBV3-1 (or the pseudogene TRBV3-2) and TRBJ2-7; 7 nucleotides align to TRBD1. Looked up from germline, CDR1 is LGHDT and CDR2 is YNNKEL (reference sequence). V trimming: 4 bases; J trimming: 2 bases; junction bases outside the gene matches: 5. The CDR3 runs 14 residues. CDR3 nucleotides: TGTGCCAGCAGCCTAGGGACAGCTACCTACGAGCAGTACTTC. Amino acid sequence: CASSLGTATYEQYF.

The CDR3 coding sequence is TGTGCCAGCCTAGGGAGGACAGGAAAAAACATTCAGTACTTC. Translation: CASLGRTGKNIQYF. The chain uses TRBV2 and TRBJ2-4, with D perhaps matching TRBD1 (7 bases). CDR3 length: 14 residues. Germline CDR1 is SNHLY and CDR2 is FYNNEI. V was pared by 8 bases and J by 4 bases, with 15 bases between.

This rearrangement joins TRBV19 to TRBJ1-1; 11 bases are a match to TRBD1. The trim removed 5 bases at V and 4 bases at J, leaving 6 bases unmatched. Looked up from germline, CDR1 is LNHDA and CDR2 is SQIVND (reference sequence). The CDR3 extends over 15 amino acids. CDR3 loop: CASSWGTGGITEAFF. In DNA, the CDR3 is TGTGCCAGTAGTTGGGGGACAGGGGGTATCACTGAAGCTTTCTTT.

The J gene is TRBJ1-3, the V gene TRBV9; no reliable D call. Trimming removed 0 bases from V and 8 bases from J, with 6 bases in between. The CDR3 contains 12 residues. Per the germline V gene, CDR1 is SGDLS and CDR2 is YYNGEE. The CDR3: CASSVDSDTIYF. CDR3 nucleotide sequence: TGTGCCAGCAGCGTAGACTCTGACACCATATATTTT.

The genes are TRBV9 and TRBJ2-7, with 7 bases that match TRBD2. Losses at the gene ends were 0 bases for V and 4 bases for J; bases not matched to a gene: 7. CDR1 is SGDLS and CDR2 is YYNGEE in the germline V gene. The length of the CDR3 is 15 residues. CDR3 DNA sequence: TGTGCCAGCAGCGTAGGAGGGGCGGGAGAGTACGAGCAGTACTTC. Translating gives CASSVGGAGEYEQYF.

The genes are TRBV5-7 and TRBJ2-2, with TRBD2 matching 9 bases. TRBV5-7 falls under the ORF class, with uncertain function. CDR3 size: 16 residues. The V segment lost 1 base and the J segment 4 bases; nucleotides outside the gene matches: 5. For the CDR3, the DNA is TGTGCCAGCAGCTTGAAGCTAGCGGGGCGCACCGGGGAGCTGTTTTTT. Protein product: CASSLKLAGRTGELFF.

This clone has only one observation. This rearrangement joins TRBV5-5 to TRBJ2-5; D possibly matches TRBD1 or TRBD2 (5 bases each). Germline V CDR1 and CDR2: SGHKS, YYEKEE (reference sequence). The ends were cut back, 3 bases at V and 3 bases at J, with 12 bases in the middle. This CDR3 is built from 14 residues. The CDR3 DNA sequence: TGTGCCAGCAGCTCCGGGACGTTGAAAGAGACCCAGTACTTC. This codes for CASSSGTLKETQYF.

The CDR3 DNA follows: TGTGCCAGCAGCTCGGACAGGAATACGCAGTATTTT. It codes for CASSSDRNTQYF. J is TRBJ2-3 and V is TRBV7-3; the match to TRBD1 covers 7 bases. Trimming at V came to 4 bases and at J to 7 bases, leaving 2 bases not matched to a gene. The germline CDR1 and CDR2 sequences are SGHTA and FQGTGA. This CDR3 region has 12 residues.

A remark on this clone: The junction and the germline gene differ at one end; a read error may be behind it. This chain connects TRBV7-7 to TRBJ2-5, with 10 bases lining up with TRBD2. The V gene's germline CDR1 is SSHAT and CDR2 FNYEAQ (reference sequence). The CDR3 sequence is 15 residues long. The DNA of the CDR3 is TGTGCTAGCAGCTTTGGGCTAGCGGGAGCAGAGACCCAGTACTTC. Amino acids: CASSFGLAGAETQYF.

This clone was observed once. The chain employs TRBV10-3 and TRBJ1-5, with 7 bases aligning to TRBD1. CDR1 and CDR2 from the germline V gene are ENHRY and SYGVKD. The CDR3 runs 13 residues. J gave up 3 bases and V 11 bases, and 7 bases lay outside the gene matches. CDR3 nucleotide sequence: TGTGCCTCCGGGCAGGGGGACAATCAGCCCCAGCATTTT. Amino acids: CASGQGDNQPQHF.

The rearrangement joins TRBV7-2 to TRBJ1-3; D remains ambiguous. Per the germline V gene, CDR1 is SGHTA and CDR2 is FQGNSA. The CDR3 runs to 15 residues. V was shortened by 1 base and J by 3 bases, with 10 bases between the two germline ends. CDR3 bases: TGTGCCAGCAGCTTAGGCCCCCGAGGTGGAAACACCATATATTTT. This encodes CASSLGPRGGNTIYF. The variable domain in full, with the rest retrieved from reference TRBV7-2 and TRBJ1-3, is GAGVSQSPSNKVTEKGKDVELRCDPISGHTALYWYRQSLGQGLEFLIYFQGNSAPDKSGLPSDRFSAERTGGSVSTLTIQRTQQEDSAVYLCASSLGPRGGNTIYFGEGSWLTVV.

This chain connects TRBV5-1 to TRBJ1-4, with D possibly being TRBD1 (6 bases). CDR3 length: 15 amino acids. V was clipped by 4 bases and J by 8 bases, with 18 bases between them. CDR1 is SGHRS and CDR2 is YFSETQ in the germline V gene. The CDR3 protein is CASSPGGGTEEKLFF. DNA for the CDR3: TGCGCCAGCAGCCCGGGAGGGGGGACGGAGGAAAAACTGTTTTTT.

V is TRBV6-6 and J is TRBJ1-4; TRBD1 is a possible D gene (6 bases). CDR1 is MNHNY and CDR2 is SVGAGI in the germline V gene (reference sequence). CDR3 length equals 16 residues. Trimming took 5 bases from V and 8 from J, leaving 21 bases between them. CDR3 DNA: TGTGCCAGCAGTCGACGGGGGACAAGTCTTCCCGAAAAACTGTTTTTT. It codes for CASSRRGTSLPEKLFF.

The CDR3 DNA reads as TGCGCCAGCAGCCCGTCCCGGGACAGGAATGAAAAACTGTTTTTT. The encoded protein is CASSPSRDRNEKLFF. The chain has TRBV4-3 and TRBJ1-4, with 8 nucleotides matching TRBD1. The length of the CDR3 is 15 residues. Germline V gene lookup returns CDR1 LGHNA and CDR2 YSLEER. The V and J ends lost 4 bases and 5 bases, in that order; junction bases with no gene match: 6.

The CDR3 here is CASSPPGLGYNEQFF. The CDR3 DNA reads TGTGCCAGCAGTCCGCCGGGACTTGGCTACAATGAGCAGTTCTTC. This chain connects TRBV7-9 to TRBJ2-1, with D possibly matching TRBD2 (6 bases). This CDR3 contains 15 residues. The ends were cut back, 6 bases at V and 3 bases at J, with 15 bases in the middle. CDR1 is SEHNR and CDR2 is FQNEAQ in the germline V gene (reference sequence).

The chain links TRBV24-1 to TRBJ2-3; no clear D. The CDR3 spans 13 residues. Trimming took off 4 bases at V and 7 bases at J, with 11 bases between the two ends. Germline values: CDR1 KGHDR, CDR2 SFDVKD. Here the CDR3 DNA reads TGTGCCACCAGTGAGCTAAAGGCAAATACGCAGTATTTT. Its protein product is CATSELKANTQYF.